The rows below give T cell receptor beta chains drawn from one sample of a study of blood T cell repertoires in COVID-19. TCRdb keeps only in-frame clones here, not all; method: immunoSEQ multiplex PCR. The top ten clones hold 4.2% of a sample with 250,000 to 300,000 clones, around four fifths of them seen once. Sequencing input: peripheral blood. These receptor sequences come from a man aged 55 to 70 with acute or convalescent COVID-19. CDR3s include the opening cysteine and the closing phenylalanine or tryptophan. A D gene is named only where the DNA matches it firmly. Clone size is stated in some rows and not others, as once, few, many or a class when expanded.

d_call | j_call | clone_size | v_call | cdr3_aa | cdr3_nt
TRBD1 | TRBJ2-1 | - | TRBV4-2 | CASSPTGGYNEQFF | TGTGCCAGCAGCCCTACAGGGGGGTACAATGAGCAGTTCTTC
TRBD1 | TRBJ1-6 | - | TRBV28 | CASSSGGRDSPLHF | TGTGCCAGCAGTTCAGGGGGTCGGGATTCACCCCTCCACTTT
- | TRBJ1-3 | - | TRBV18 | CASSLSDTIYF | TGTGCCAGCTCACTTTCGGACACCATATATTTT
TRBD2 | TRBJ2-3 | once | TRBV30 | CAWISGGGADTQYF | TGTGCCTGGATATCTGGCGGGGGGGCAGATACGCAGTATTTT
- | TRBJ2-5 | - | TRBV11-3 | CASSSHPGSQETQYF | TGTGCCAGCAGCTCCCATCCGGGATCCCAAGAGACCCAGTACTTC
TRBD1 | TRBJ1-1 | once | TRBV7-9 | CASTSRGSNFAPIEAFF | TGTGCCAGCACCTCCAGGGGGTCCAATTTTGCCCCTATTGAAGCTTTCTTT
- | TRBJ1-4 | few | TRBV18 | CASSPQGTTNEKLFF | TGTGCCAGCTCACCCCAGGGCACGACTAATGAAAAACTGTTTTTT
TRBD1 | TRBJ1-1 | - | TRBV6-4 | CASIRTGAYTEAFF | TGTGCCAGCATCCGGACAGGGGCCTACACTGAAGCTTTCTTT
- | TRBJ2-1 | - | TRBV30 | CAWSPTIEQFF | TGTGCCTGGAGTCCGACTATTGAGCAGTTCTTC
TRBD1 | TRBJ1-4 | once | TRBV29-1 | CSVRRGTANEKLFF | TGCAGCGTTCGCAGGGGGACGGCTAATGAAAAACTGTTTTTT
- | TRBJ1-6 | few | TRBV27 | CASRHLTTGLRNSPLHF | TGTGCCAGCAGGCATCTAACTACGGGACTCCGAAATTCACCCCTCCACTTT
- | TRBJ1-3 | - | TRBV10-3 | CAISGNTGNSGNTIYF | TGTGCCATCAGTGGAAACACAGGGAACTCTGGAAACACCATATATTTT
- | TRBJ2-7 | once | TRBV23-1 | CASSQRVRGNLEQYF | TGCGCCAGCAGTCAACGAGTTCGAGGGAATCTCGAGCAGTACTTC
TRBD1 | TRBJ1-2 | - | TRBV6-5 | CASRRTGHYGYTF | TGTGCCAGCAGGAGGACAGGGCACTATGGCTACACCTTC
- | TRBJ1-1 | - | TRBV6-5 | CASSPQTPYTEAFF | TGTGCCAGCAGTCCCCAGACACCTTACACTGAAGCTTTCTTT
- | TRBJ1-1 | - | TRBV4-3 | CASSHQYEATRNTEAFF | TGCGCCAGCAGCCACCAGTACGAGGCGACCCGAAACACTGAAGCTTTCTTT
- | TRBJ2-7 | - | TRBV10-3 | CAIGRGTRTASYEQYF | TGTGCCATCGGCCGCGGTACCCGGACAGCGTCTTACGAGCAGTACTTC
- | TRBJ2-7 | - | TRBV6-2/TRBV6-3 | CASSYLVGSKDYEQYF | TGTGCCAGCAGTTATTTGGTCGGGAGTAAGGACTACGAGCAGTACTTC
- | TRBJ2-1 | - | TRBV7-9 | CASSLARLFPPGSHNEQFF | TGTGCCAGCAGCTTAGCGCGGTTATTTCCTCCCGGGAGCCACAATGAGCAGTTCTTC
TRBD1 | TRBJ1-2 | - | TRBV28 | CASTGQGADYGYTF | TGTGCCAGCACGGGACAGGGGGCGGACTATGGCTACACCTTC
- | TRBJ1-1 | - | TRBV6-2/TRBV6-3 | CASSYGQRNTEAFF | TGTGCCAGCAGTTACGGACAGAGGAACACTGAAGCTTTCTTT
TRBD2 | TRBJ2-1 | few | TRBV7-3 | CASSLALGLAGYNEQFF | TGTGCCAGCAGCTTAGCACTAGGGCTAGCGGGGTACAATGAGCAGTTCTTC
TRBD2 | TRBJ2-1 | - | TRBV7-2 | CASSSGTSGARFF | TGTGCCAGCAGCTCCGGGACTAGCGGGGCCAGATTCTTC
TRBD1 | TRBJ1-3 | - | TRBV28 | CASSGTARNTIYF | TGTGCCAGCAGCGGGACAGCTAGAAACACCATATATTTT
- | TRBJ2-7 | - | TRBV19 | CASSDRGGLSYEQYF | TGTGCCAGTAGCGATAGGGGAGGACTCTCCTACGAGCAGTACTTC
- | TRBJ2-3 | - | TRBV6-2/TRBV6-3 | CASSTGTDTQYF | TGTGCCAGCAGTACCGGTACAGATACGCAGTATTTT
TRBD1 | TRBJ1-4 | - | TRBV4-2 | CASSQEGGRGKATNEKLFF | TGTGCCAGCAGCCAAGAAGGGGGCAGGGGAAAGGCAACTAATGAAAAACTGTTTTTT
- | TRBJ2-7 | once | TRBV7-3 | CASSSTGPSSYEQYF | TGTGCCAGCAGCTCCACAGGGCCCTCCTCCTACGAGCAGTACTTC